This passage covers 15 T cell receptor beta chains from one sample sequenced in a study of OX40 agonist ivuxolimab in advanced cancers. Profiled with immunoSEQ multiplex PCR; TCRdb holds only in-frame clones, not every one. The data show tens of thousands of clones, with roughly 93% seen just once and approximately 19% held by the top ten. Here the sequenced sample was CD4+ or CD8+ T cells sorted from blood, taken in a trial of the OX40 agonist ivuxolimab. The receptors shown here come from an adult with an advanced solid tumor such as melanoma, head and neck, liver or kidney cancer.

J is TRBJ2-7 and V is TRBV11-2; 10 positions agree with TRBD1. Germline V gene sequence: CDR1 SGHAT, CDR2 FQNNGV. V dropped 7 bases and J dropped 4; count of bases not matched to a gene: 10. The CDR3 extends over 15 amino acids. The CDR3 loop reads CASIPAGQGGYEQYF. The CDR3 DNA sequence: TGTGCCAGCATCCCCGCCGGACAGGGGGGTTACGAGCAGTACTTC.

The chain has TRBV6-5 and TRBJ2-7, with D perhaps matching TRBD2 (6 bases). The CDR3 is 13 residues long. V was clipped by 6 bases and J by 3 bases, with 12 bases between them. CDR1 is MNHEY, CDR2 SVGAGI, per germline. The CDR3, as DNA: TGTGCCAGCAGCCCGACTAGATTCTACGAGCAGTACTTC. This encodes CASSPTRFYEQYF.

V and J are TRBV7-2 and TRBJ2-1; no reliable D call. The CDR3 has 13 amino acids. The V gene's germline CDR1 is SGHTA and CDR2 FQGNSA. Trimming stripped 3 bases from V and 6 bases from J, with 9 bases between. The CDR3 sequence: CASSFPPRNEQFF. The CDR3 DNA follows: TGTGCCAGCAGCTTTCCTCCTCGCAATGAGCAGTTCTTC.

This clone was counted once. The chain recombines TRBV27 with TRBJ2-7; unclear D gene. Trimming stripped 1 base from V and 2 bases from J, with 18 bases between. Germline CDR1 MNHEY, CDR2 SMNVEV (reference sequence). This CDR3 contains 17 residues. The CDR3 nucleotides are TGTGCCAGCAGTTTATTTCAAATATCGGACGGAGCCTACGAGCAGTACTTC. This sequence encodes CASSLFQISDGAYEQYF.

This clone has just one count. This rearrangement joins TRBV7-6 to TRBJ2-2, with D possibly called TRBD1 or TRBD2 (6 bases each). Germline V CDR1 and CDR2: SGHVS, FNYEAQ. This CDR3 region has 16 residues. V shed 5 bases and J shed 3 bases, with 16 bases lying between them. CDR3 protein: CASSGGPGSHTGELFF. CDR3 bases: TGTGCCAGCAGCGGGGGGCCAGGGTCTCACACCGGGGAGCTGTTTTTT. The whole variable domain, filled in from reference TRBV7-6 and TRBJ2-2, reads GAGVSQSPRYKVTKRGQDVALRCDPISGHVSLYWYRQALGQGPEFLTYFNYEAQQDKSGLPNDRFSAERPEGSISTLTIQRTEQRDSAMYRCASSGGPGSHTGELFFGEGSRLTVL.

J is TRBJ2-5 and V is TRBV7-2; maybe TRBD2 (6 bases). Trimming took off 5 bases at V and 4 bases at J, with 20 bases between the two ends. The CDR3 loop spans 16 amino acids. Germline assignment: CDR1 SGHTA and CDR2 FQGNSA. The CDR3, as DNA: TGTGCCAGCAGCACCCGCCCAGCGGGCGGTGGAGAGACCCAGTACTTC. It is translated as CASSTRPAGGGETQYF.

For the CDR3, the DNA is TGTGCCAGCAGCGGCCCGTCGCGGGAGCAAGAGACCCAGTACTTC. Translated: CASSGPSREQETQYF. V is TRBV7-9 and J is TRBJ2-5; TRBD2 matches 7 bases. The germline CDR1 and CDR2 sequences are SEHNR and FQNEAQ (reference sequence). Unmatched junction bases numbered 8, after V lost 5 bases and J lost 2 bases. CDR3 length: 15 residues.

With respect to this clone: At one of its ends the junction is not consistent with the germline gene, which may arise from a read error. The chain couples TRBV7-7 to TRBJ2-7; D remains ambiguous. CDR1 and CDR2 (germline): SSHAT, FNYEAQ (reference sequence). The CDR3 runs to 13 residues. In DNA, the CDR3 is TGTGCTAGCAGCTTTAACGTGGCCTACGAGCAGTACTTC. Amino acid sequence: CASSFNVAYEQYF.

The count of this clone is one. The rearrangement uses TRBV5-6 and TRBJ2-5; TRBD2 is a possible D gene (6 bases). V was trimmed by 1 base and J by 7 bases, leaving 11 bases between them. Per germline, CDR1 SGHDT and CDR2 YYEEEE. This CDR3 has 13 amino acids. The CDR3 DNA is TGTGCCAGCAGCTTGTACCGGGGAGGGACCCAGTACTTC. Its protein is CASSLYRGGTQYF.

The chain links TRBV7-3 to TRBJ2-3, with 10 positions matching TRBD1. With V trimmed by 5 bases and J by 5 bases, 4 bases remained unmatched. The CDR3 consists of 14 residues. Per germline, CDR1 SGHTA and CDR2 FQGTGA. CDR3: CASSLGQGGDTQYF. CDR3 DNA: TGTGCCAGCAGCCTTGGACAGGGGGGAGATACGCAGTATTTT.

The chain joins TRBV29-1 to TRBJ2-1, with D possibly matching TRBD2 (6 bases). Per germline, CDR1 SQVTM and CDR2 ANQGSEA. The CDR3 runs to 14 residues. CDR3 amino acids: CGVGGRTLYNEQFF. CDR3 nucleotides: TGCGGAGTGGGGGGACGCACCCTCTACAATGAGCAGTTCTTC.

V gene TRBV5-6 combines with J gene TRBJ2-7; D is unclear. Trimming left V 1 base short and J 2 bases short, with 10 bases between. This CDR3 region has 14 residues. Germline CDR1 reads SGHDT; CDR2 reads YYEEEE. The CDR3 reads CASSLSGRPYEQYF. In nucleotides, the CDR3 is TGTGCCAGCAGCTTGTCGGGTCGCCCCTACGAGCAGTACTTC.

The CDR3, as DNA: TGTGCCAGCAGTTACTCGGGCGCCAGGGTCGAGCAGTACTTC. This gives the protein CASSYSGARVEQYF. The chain uses TRBV6-5 and TRBJ2-7; TRBD1 is a possible D gene (5 bases). The CDR3 sequence is 14 residues long. The V end lost 0 bases, the J end lost 6 bases, and 12 bases lay between the germline ends. In germline, CDR1 is MNHEY, CDR2 SVGAGI.

The V and J genes are TRBV5-6 and TRBJ2-5, with 13 bases matching TRBD2. TRBJ2-7 explains the end of the DNA better; the J call may be wrong. The CDR3 loop spans 15 amino acids. Germline CDR1 is SGHDT and CDR2 is YYEEEE. The DNA of the CDR3 is TGTGCCAGCAGCTTAGGACTAGCGGGAGCCTACGAGCAGTACTTC. It yields the protein CASSLGLAGAYEQYF.

In DNA form, the CDR3 reads TGTGCCAGCAGCTTAGGGACGGAACTCTACAATGAGCAGTTCTTC. Translation: CASSLGTELYNEQFF. The rearrangement uses TRBV7-9 and TRBJ2-1; D is unresolved. CDR3 length: 15 residues. Trimming pared 1 base from V and 3 bases from J, leaving 10 bases between. Per germline, CDR1 SEHNR and CDR2 FQNEAQ (reference sequence).